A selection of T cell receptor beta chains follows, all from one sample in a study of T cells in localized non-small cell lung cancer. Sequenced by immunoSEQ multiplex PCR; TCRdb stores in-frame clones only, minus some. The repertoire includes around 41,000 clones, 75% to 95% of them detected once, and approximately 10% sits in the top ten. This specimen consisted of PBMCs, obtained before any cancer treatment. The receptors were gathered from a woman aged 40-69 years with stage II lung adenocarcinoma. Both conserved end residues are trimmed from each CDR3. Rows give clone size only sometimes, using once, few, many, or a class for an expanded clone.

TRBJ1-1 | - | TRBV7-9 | ASSLVGSGRMNTEAF
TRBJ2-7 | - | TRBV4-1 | ASSQVGQENYEQY
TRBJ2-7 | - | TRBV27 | ASSILRGLSTYEQY
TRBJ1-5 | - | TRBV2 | ASRGTGNQPQH
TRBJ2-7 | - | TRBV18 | ASSPEGYEQY
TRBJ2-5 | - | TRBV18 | ASSPGLKETQY
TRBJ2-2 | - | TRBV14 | ASSQAPGLEGNGELF
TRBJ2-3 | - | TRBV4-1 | ASSQEGSGGSTDTQY
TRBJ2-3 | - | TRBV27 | ASRKRGESTDTQY
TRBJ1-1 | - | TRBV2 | ASSPLGGQNTEAF
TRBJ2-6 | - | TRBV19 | ASFPQGGRIVGANVLT
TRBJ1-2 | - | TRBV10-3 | AIWAGQGANHT
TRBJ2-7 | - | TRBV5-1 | ASSLSPGARGEQY
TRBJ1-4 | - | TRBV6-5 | ASSYSNRAYEKLF
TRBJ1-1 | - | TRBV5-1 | ASSLTASIEAF
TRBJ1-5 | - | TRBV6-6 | ASSYGKDQPQH
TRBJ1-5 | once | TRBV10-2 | ASSASGRDQPQH
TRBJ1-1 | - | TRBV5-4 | ASSGAASMNTEAF
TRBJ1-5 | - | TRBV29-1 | SVATGGNQPQH
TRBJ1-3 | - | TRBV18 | ASSLRTGEVTTIY
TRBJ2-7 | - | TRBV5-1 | ASSFFQGAEQY
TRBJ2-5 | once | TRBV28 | ASRIPSGGQETQY
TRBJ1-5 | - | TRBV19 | ASSISGDAQPQH
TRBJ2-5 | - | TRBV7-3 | ASSPQGGKETQY
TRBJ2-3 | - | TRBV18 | ASSGTGFTDTQY
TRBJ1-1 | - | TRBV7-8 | ASSLKGLGAF
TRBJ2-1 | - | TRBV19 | ANKILAGSYNEQF
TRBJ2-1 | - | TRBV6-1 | ASSDTGANEQF
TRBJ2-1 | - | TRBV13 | ASSLGGLSSYNEQF
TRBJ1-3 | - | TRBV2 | ASSEMASGNTIY
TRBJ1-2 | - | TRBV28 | ASSLSAANYGYT
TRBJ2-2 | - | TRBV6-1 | ASNWEVNTGELF
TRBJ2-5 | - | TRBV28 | ASSLGGGGETQY
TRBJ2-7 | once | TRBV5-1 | ASSLERYYEQY
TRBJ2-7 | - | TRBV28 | ASRGPGQSYEQY
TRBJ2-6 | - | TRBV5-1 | ASSVGQSSGANVLT
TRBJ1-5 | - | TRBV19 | ASSTPPNQPQH
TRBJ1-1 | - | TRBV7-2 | ASSPARGRGRTEAF
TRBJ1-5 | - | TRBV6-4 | ASSVDRDQPQH
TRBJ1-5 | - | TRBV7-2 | ASSIRGNQPQH
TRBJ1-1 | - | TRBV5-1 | ASSWTGGAAGEAF
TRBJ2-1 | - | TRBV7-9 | ASSLAQGLSSYNEQF
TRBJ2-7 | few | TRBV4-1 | ASSQEIAYEQY
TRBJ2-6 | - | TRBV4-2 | ASSQERRGGANVLT
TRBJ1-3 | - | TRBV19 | ASRPDSRGNTIY
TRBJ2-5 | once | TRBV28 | ASRPGLAWETQY
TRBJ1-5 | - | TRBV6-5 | ASSYDWGSNQPQH
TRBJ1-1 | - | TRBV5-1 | ASRSGTANTEAF
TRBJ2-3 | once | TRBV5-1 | ASSPGLAGTDTQY
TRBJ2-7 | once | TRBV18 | ASSPRGHSVEQY
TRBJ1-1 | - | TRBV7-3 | ASSLNGGSTSTMNTEAF
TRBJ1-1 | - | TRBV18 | ASSLAGQGVLEAF
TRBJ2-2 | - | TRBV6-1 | ASSENKVAGVAGELF
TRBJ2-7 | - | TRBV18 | ASSGTGGYEQY
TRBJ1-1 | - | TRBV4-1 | ASSPLVPTEAF
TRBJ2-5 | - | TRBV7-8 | ASSLAASEETQY
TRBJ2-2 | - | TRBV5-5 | ASRVEGTGELF
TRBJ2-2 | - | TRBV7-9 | ASSFPSGGLTGELF
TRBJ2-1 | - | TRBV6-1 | ASSGLAGGMDEQF